This passage covers 32 T cell receptor beta chains from one sample sequenced in a study of T cells after yellow fever vaccination. One entry per CDR3 protein, called by TCRdb with MiXCR from the 5' RACE reads. The sample comprises approximately 350,000 distinct CDR3 sequences, 11% of which are singletons, and 15% to 20% rests with the top ten. Sequencing used PBMCs, obtained on the day of the first yellow fever vaccination. These receptors were collected from a man younger than 30 who received the YFV17D yellow fever vaccine.

Of note for this clonotype: A junction boundary mismatches the germline segment, possibly from a read error. This chain links TRBV4-1 with TRBJ2-3, with 8 bases identical to TRBD2. The germline gives CDR1 MGHRA, CDR2 YSYEKL. This CDR3 contains 18 residues. The CDR3 protein is CASSQANRGGRVTGTQYF. CDR3 nucleotides: TGCGCCAGCAGCCAAGCAAACCGGGGGGGCCGTGTCACAGGTACGCAGTATTTT.

V usage is TRBV6-1 and J usage is TRBJ2-3, with unresolved D. Trimming stripped 6 bases from V and 6 bases from J, with 19 bases between. Germline V gene sequence: CDR1 MNHNS, CDR2 SASEGT. The CDR3 runs 15 residues. CDR3 DNA: TGTGCCAGCAGCGAAACTCTAAATGGCAGGGATACGCAGTATTTT. Translation: CASSETLNGRDTQYF.

This clonotype was recorded a few times. The V and J genes are TRBV20-1 and TRBJ1-4; weak D call: TRBD1 (5 bases). The CDR3 sequence is 15 residues long. Trimming cost V 0 bases and J 7 bases, with 15 bases left between them. CDR1 and CDR2 (germline): DFQATT, SNEGSKA (reference sequence). CDR3 DNA sequence: TGCAGTGCTAGAGATCTTGGGGGTAGGGTTGAAAAACTGTTTTTT. This translates into CSARDLGGRVEKLFF.

This clonotype has just a few counts. The CDR3 region is CASSPQVGGLNEKLFF. The CDR3 DNA sequence: TGCGCCAGCAGCCCCCAAGTCGGGGGGCTTAATGAAAAACTGTTTTTT. This chain joins TRBV5-1 and TRBJ1-4, with D maybe TRBD1 (6 bases). Per the germline V gene, CDR1 is SGHRS and CDR2 is YFSETQ. The CDR3 runs to 16 residues. Trimming took off 4 bases at V and 4 bases at J, with 17 bases between the two ends.

This clonotype appeared a few times. This chain links TRBV7-1 with TRBJ2-5, with D tentatively TRBD1 (5 bases). TRBV7-1 is recorded as an ORF, its role being uncertain. The CDR3 has 14 amino acids. V lost 3 bases and J 2 bases, leaving 10 bases between the germline ends. CDR3 DNA sequence: TGTGCCAGCAGCTCCAGGGCCCTACAAGAGACCCAGTACTTC. Protein: CASSSRALQETQYF.

This clonotype came up many times. The gene calls are TRBV12-3 or TRBV12-4 and TRBJ1-5; tentatively, D is TRBD1 (5 bases). This CDR3 region has 15 residues. V was pared by 5 bases and J by 0 bases, with 11 bases between. The CDR3 DNA reads as TGTGCCAGCAGTCGCCAGGGTTATAGCAATCAGCCCCAGCATTTT. Amino acids: CASSRQGYSNQPQHF.

The rearrangement uses TRBV7-9 and TRBJ2-5; TRBD1 agrees at 10 bases. In germline, CDR1 is SEHNR, CDR2 FQNEAQ (reference sequence). V was clipped by 1 base and J by 2 bases; unmatched bases: 4. The CDR3 sequence is 16 residues long. This CDR3 reads CASSLGDRGQQETQYF. Here the CDR3 DNA reads TGTGCCAGCAGCTTAGGAGACAGGGGGCAACAAGAGACCCAGTACTTC.

The V call is TRBV4-3, the J call TRBJ2-1, with 10 nucleotides matching TRBD2. V gave up 1 base and J gave up 1 base; unmatched junction bases: 4. Germline CDR1 is LGHNA and CDR2 is YSLEER. This CDR3 region has 17 residues. CDR3 loop: CASSQALAGVSYNEQFF. As DNA, the CDR3 is TGCGCCAGCAGCCAAGCTCTAGCGGGGGTTTCCTACAATGAGCAGTTCTTC.

In its sample, this clonotype was seen a few times. This chain links TRBV5-4 with TRBJ2-2; possible D gene TRBD1, 6 bases. Trimming took off 0 bases at V and 4 bases at J, with 10 bases between the two ends. The germline V gene has CDR1 SGHNT and CDR2 YYREEE (reference sequence). The CDR3 has 15 amino acids. CDR3 sequence (DNA): TGTGCCAGCAGCTTGGCACAGGGTCTCACCGGGGAGCTGTTTTTT. It translates to CASSLAQGLTGELFF.

This clonotype was counted only a few times. V usage is TRBV6-5 and J usage is TRBJ1-1, with TRBD1 matching over 11 bases. The CDR3 has 15 amino acids. The trim removed 4 bases at V and 8 bases at J, leaving 9 bases unmatched. Germline V gene sequence: CDR1 MNHEY, CDR2 SVGAGI. The DNA for the CDR3 is TGTGCCAGCAGTTCCTCGGGGACAGGGGGAGGGGAAGCTTTCTTT. Residues: CASSSSGTGGGEAFF.

The chain has TRBV7-7 and TRBJ2-7, with TRBD2 identical over 7 bases. Germline CDR1 is SSHAT and CDR2 is FNYEAQ (reference sequence). This CDR3 region has 13 residues. Here the CDR3 reads CASRLGEGSEQYV. The CDR3 region has the DNA TGTGCTAGCAGGTTGGGGGAGGGGTCCGAGCAGTACGTC.

This clonotype was picked up a small number of times. This chain links TRBV10-3 with TRBJ2-7, with D possibly being TRBD2 (6 bases). The CDR3 has 16 residues. Trimming took 0 bases from V and 3 from J, leaving 15 bases between them. The germline V gene encodes CDR1 ENHRY and CDR2 SYGVKD. The CDR3 sequence is CAISESGDSYGYEQYF. The DNA for the CDR3 is TGTGCCATCAGTGAGTCTGGGGACTCTTATGGCTACGAGCAGTACTTC.

The V and J genes are TRBV28 and TRBJ2-3; the D gene is possibly TRBD2 (6 bases). The CDR3 loop spans 14 amino acids. CDR1 is MDHEN, CDR2 SYDVKM, per germline. V was pared by 6 bases and J by 3 bases, with 13 bases between. CDR3 loop: CASRAGGITDTQYF. CDR3 nucleotide sequence: TGTGCCAGCAGGGCCGGGGGTATTACAGATACGCAGTATTTT.

The chain uses TRBV5-5 and TRBJ2-5; no clear D. The ends were cut back, 2 bases at V and 4 bases at J, with 9 bases in the middle. This CDR3 spans 13 amino acids. Per the germline V gene, CDR1 is SGHKS and CDR2 is YYEKEE (reference sequence). DNA of the CDR3: TGTGCCAGCAGCTTTGCGCCGTTAGAGACCCAGTACTTC. Residues: CASSFAPLETQYF. Using reference TRBV5-5 and TRBJ2-5 for the parts outside the CDR3, the full variable domain is DAGVTQSPTHLIKTRGQQVTLRCSPISGHKSVSWYQQVLGQGPQFIFQYYEKEERGRGNFPDRFSARQFPNYSSELNVNALLLGDSALYLCASSFAPLETQYFGPGTRLLVL.

This clonotype was found a few times. The genes are TRBV12-3 or TRBV12-4 and TRBJ2-7; D may be TRBD1 or TRBD2 (5 bases each). Deletions cut 8 bases from V and 5 bases from J, with 13 bases between. The CDR3 contains 12 residues. In nucleotides, the CDR3 is TGTGCCAGCTCGGGACCGCCAGACGAGCAGTACTTC. Encoded protein: CASSGPPDEQYF.

This clonotype occurred once. The rearrangement links TRBV12-5 to TRBJ2-1; TRBD2 matches 7 bases. Germline loops: CDR1 LGHNT, CDR2 FRNRAP. The CDR3 runs to 13 residues. The V and J ends lost 5 bases and 7 bases, in that order; junction bases with no gene match: 5. The CDR3 loop reads CASGNSGGNEQFF. Here the CDR3 DNA reads TGTGCTAGTGGTAACTCCGGGGGGAATGAGCAGTTCTTC.

The CDR3: CASSGTPYGNTIYF. The CDR3 DNA follows: TGTGCCAGCTCCGGGACCCCTTATGGAAACACCATATATTTT. The chain carries TRBV18 and TRBJ1-3, with a weak D call TRBD1 (5 bases). The CDR3 is 14 residues long. Germline CDR1 is KGHSH and CDR2 is LQKENI. The V and J ends lost 6 bases and 3 bases respectively, with 12 bases between them. Using reference TRBV18 and TRBJ1-3 for the parts outside the CDR3, the full variable domain is NAGVMQNPRHLVRRRGQEARLRCSPMKGHSHVYWYRQLPEEGLKFMVYLQKENIIDESGMPKERFSAEFPKEGPSILRIQQVVRGDSAAYFCASSGTPYGNTIYFGEGSWLTVV.

The table lists this clonotype with many counts. The CDR3 DNA reads TGCGCCAGCGAGGCCGGGACTGCAAACACCGGGGAGCTGTTTTTT. Residues: CASEAGTANTGELFF. This rearrangement joins TRBV5-1 to TRBJ2-2, with D possibly being TRBD2 (6 bases). This CDR3 spans 15 amino acids. Germline loops: CDR1 SGHRS, CDR2 YFSETQ. Trimming cost V 7 bases and J 2 bases, with 15 bases left between them.

This clonotype was detected only a few times. V usage is TRBV4-3 and J usage is TRBJ2-5, with 9 bases fitting TRBD1. After removal of 0 bases from V and 10 bases from J, the junction contained 9 bases not matched to a gene. Germline V CDR1 and CDR2: LGHNA, YSLEER. This CDR3 is built from 15 residues. The CDR3: CASSQDSGQGGGQYF. CDR3 nucleotides: TGCGCCAGCAGCCAAGATTCGGGACAGGGAGGAGGCCAGTACTTC.

This clonotype was detected only a few times. V gene TRBV6-5 combines with J gene TRBJ2-5, with D possibly TRBD2 on 5 matching bases. The V end lost 5 bases, the J end lost 7 bases, and 11 bases lay between the germline ends. The CDR3 extends over 12 amino acids. Germline loops: CDR1 MNHEY, CDR2 SVGAGI. CDR3 in amino acids: CASSPPGRTQYF. Here the CDR3 DNA reads TGTGCCAGCAGTCCCCCTGGGAGGACCCAGTACTTC.

This sequence joins TRBV5-6 and TRBJ2-7; no firm D call. The CDR3 loop spans 13 amino acids. Germline lookup yields CDR1 SGHDT and CDR2 YYEEEE. The germline V and J ends were trimmed by 4 bases and 3 bases, with 11 bases remaining between them. The DNA of the CDR3 is TGTGCCAGCAGCCCCGGGCTCCACTACGAGCAGTACTTC. Protein product: CASSPGLHYEQYF.

This clonotype was found many times. This sequence joins TRBV27 and TRBJ2-1; 7 bases agree with TRBD1. This CDR3 has 12 residues. The ends lost 8 bases at V and 2 bases at J; junction bases unmatched: 0. The germline V gene has CDR1 MNHEY and CDR2 SMNVEV (reference sequence). The CDR3 reads CASGTAYNEQFF. CDR3 nucleotide sequence: TGTGCCAGCGGGACAGCCTACAATGAGCAGTTCTTC.

The chain has TRBV29-1 and TRBJ2-1, with 7 bases matching TRBD1. Trimming cost V 8 bases and J 1 base; bases outside gene matches: 8. The CDR3 length is 14 residues. CDR1 is SQVTM, CDR2 ANQGSEA, per germline. The CDR3: CSLSGQASYNEQFF. Here the CDR3 DNA reads TGCAGCCTCTCCGGACAGGCTTCCTACAATGAGCAGTTCTTC.

The gene calls are TRBV20-1 and TRBJ1-5; D is unclear. This CDR3 is 12 amino acids long. From germline, CDR1 is DFQATT and CDR2 SNEGSKA (reference sequence). Deletions cut 3 bases from V and 7 bases from J, with 10 bases between. CDR3 DNA: TGCAGTGCTAGTGGTGGTGAGCAGCCCCAGCATTTT. This encodes CSASGGEQPQHF.

The V call is TRBV6-1, the J call TRBJ2-2; 12 positions match TRBD2. The CDR3 has 16 residues. Germline V gives CDR1 MNHNS, CDR2 SASEGT. V was clipped by 7 bases and J by 4 bases; unmatched bases: 7. The CDR3 DNA reads as TGTGCCAGCAAGGCTAGCGGGGGGGCGGCCACCGGGGAGCTGTTTTTT. Protein: CASKASGGAATGELFF.

This clonotype was counted only a few times. The V call is TRBV25-1, the J call TRBJ1-1, with D hard to call. The CDR3 is 12 residues long. Trimming left V 2 bases short and J 4 bases short, with 5 bases between. The germline V gene has CDR1 MGHDK and CDR2 SYGVNS. The CDR3 region is CASSEGVTEAFF. The CDR3 nucleotides are TGTGCCAGCAGTGAAGGGGTCACTGAAGCTTTCTTT. Together with reference TRBV25-1 and TRBJ1-1, the CDR3 gives the full variable domain: EADIYQTPRYLVIGTGKKITLECSQTMGHDKMYWYQQDPGMELHLIHYSYGVNSTEKGDLSSESTVSRIRTEHFPLTLESARPSHTSQYLCASSEGVTEAFFGQGTRLTVV.

The chain couples TRBV5-1 to TRBJ2-1, with 8 bases matching TRBD1. The length of the CDR3 is 16 residues. J gave up 4 bases and V 4 bases, and 10 bases lay outside the gene matches. The germline gives CDR1 SGHRS, CDR2 YFSETQ. CDR3 nucleotide sequence: TGCGCCAGCAGCCTCCAACCGGGACAGGAGTACAATGAGCAGTTCTTC. It is translated as CASSLQPGQEYNEQFF.

The chain joins TRBV11-1 to TRBJ2-3; tentatively, D is TRBD1 or TRBD2 (6 bases each). The germline V gene has CDR1 SGHAT and CDR2 FQDESV (reference sequence). V lost 6 bases and J lost 2, with 18 bases in between. This CDR3 has 16 amino acids. The CDR3 nucleotides read TGTGCCAGCAGGCATCGCCTAGGGGGGATCACAGATACGCAGTATTTT. Translated: CASRHRLGGITDTQYF.

V is TRBV9 and J is TRBJ2-1, with TRBD2 matching 7 bases. The CDR3 contains 14 residues. Per the germline V gene, CDR1 is SGDLS and CDR2 is YYNGEE. With 3 bases clipped from V and 7 bases from J, the junction kept 7 bases outside the gene matches. This CDR3 is CASSAGGGGNEQFF. CDR3 nucleotide sequence: TGTGCCAGCAGCGCTGGGGGGGGAGGTAATGAGCAGTTCTTC.

The V and J genes are TRBV12-3 or TRBV12-4 and TRBJ1-5; no firm D call. V shed 6 bases and J shed 0 bases, with 9 bases lying between them. The CDR3 has 14 residues. The CDR3 sequence is CASSIDTSNQPQHF. CDR3 coding DNA: TGTGCCAGCAGCATTGACACTAGCAATCAGCCCCAGCATTTT.

This clonotype was seen a few times. V gene TRBV5-5 combines with J gene TRBJ2-1; TRBD1 might be the D (6 bases). This CDR3 has 15 amino acids. V was clipped by 4 bases and J by 4 bases, with 15 bases between them. Germline V gene data show CDR1 as SGHKS and CDR2 as YYEKEE (reference sequence). CDR3 protein: CASSPTGTRYNEQFF. CDR3 DNA: TGTGCCAGCAGCCCAACCGGGACACGATACAATGAGCAGTTCTTC.

This chain connects TRBV7-9 to TRBJ2-1; 9 nucleotides match TRBD2. The J segment lost 5 bases and the V segment lost 8 bases, leaving 10 bases of the junction unmatched. Looked up from germline, CDR1 is SEHNR and CDR2 is FQNEAQ (reference sequence). The CDR3 runs to 15 residues. The CDR3 here is CASRRISGGHNEQFF. DNA of the CDR3: TGTGCCAGCCGCCGCATTAGCGGGGGCCACAATGAGCAGTTCTTC.